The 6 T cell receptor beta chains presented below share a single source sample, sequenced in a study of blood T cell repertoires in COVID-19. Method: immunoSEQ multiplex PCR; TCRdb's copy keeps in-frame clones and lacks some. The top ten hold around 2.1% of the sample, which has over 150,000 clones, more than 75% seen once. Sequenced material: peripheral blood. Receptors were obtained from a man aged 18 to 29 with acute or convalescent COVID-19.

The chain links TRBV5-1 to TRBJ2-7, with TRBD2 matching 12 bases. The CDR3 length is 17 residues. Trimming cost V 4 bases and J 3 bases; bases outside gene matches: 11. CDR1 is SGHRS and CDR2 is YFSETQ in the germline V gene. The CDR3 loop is CASSLLLAGGSGYEQYF. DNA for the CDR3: TGCGCCAGCAGCCTACTTCTAGCGGGGGGGTCTGGCTACGAGCAGTACTTC.

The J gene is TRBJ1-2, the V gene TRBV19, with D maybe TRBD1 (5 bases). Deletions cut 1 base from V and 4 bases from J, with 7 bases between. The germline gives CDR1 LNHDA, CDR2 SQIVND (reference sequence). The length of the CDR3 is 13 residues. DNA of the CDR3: TGTGCCAGTAGTATAGGGACACCCTATGGCTACACCTTC. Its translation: CASSIGTPYGYTF. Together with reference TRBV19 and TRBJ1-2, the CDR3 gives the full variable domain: DGGITQSPKYLFRKEGQNVTLSCEQNLNHDAMYWYRQDPGQGLRLIYYSQIVNDFQKGDIAEGYSVSREKKESFPLTVTSAQKNPTAFYLCASSIGTPYGYTFGSGTRLTVV.

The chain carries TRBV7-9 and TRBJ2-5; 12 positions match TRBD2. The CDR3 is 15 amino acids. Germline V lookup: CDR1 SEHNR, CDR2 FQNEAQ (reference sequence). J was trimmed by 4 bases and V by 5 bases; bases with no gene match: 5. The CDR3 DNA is TGTGCCAGCAGCGAGACTAGCGGGAGTCCAGAGACCCAGTACTTC. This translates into CASSETSGSPETQYF.

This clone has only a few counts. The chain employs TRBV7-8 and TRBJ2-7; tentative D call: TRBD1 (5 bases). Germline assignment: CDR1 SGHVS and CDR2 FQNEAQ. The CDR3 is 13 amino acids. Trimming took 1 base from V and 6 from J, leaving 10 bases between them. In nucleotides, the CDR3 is TGTGCCAGCAGCTTAGACCAGGGTAGCGAGCAGTACTTC. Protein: CASSLDQGSEQYF.

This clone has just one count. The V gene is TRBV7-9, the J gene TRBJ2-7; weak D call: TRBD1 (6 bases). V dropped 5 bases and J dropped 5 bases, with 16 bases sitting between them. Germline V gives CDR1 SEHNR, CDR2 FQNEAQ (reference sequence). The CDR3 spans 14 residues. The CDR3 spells CASSRTTGGDEQYF. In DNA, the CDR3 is TGTGCCAGCAGCAGAACGACAGGCGGCGACGAGCAGTACTTC.

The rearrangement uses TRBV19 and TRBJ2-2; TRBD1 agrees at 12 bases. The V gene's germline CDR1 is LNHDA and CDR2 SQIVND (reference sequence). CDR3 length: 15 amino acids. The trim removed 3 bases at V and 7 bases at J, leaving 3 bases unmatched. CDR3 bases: TGTGCCAGTAGTATGGGACAGGGGGCGAACGGGGAGCTGTTTTTT. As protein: CASSMGQGANGELFF.